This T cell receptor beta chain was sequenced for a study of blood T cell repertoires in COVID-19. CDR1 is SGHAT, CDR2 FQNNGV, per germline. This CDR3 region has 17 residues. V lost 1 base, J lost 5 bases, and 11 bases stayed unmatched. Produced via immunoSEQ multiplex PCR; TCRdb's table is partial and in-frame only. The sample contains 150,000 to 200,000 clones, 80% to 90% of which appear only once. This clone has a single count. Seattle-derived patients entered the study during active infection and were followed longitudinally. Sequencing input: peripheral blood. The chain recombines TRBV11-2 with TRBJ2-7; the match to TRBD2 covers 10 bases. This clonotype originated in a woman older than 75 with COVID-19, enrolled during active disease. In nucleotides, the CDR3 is TGTGCCAGCAGCTTAGGGGGTGGGCCTAGCGGGAGCCACGAGCAGTACTTC. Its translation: CASSLGGGPSGSHEQYF. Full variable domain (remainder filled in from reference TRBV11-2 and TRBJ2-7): EAGVAQSPRYKIIEKRQSVAFWCNPISGHATLYWYQQILGQGPKLLIQFQNNGVVDDSQLPKDRFSAERLKGVDSTLKIQPAKLEDSAVYLCASSLGGGPSGSHEQYFGPGTRLTVT.